Following are 29 T cell receptor beta chains from one sample sequenced in a study of shared clonotypes between healthy human individuals. Profiling relied on immunoSEQ multiplex PCR, and the TCRdb table lists in-frame clones only, not all of them. The table has about 2.3 million clones, around 92% seen once. The sequenced sample consisted of naive CD4+ T cells from PBMCs. Subset indicated: CD45RA+ positively selected. The receptors originated from a man between 18 and 35 years old in good health. Some clones in this sample may be carry-over from other donors' samples.

The chain couples TRBV6-6 to TRBJ2-3; 7 nucleotides align to TRBD1. V shed 6 bases, J shed 2 bases, and the junction held 5 bases outside the gene matches. The germline V gene encodes CDR1 MNHNY and CDR2 SVGAGI (reference sequence). The CDR3 loop spans 14 amino acids. Here the CDR3 DNA reads TGTGCCAGCAGCAGGGACAGCTACACAGATACGCAGTATTTT. Translated, it gives CASSRDSYTDTQYF.

The chain uses TRBV7-9 and TRBJ2-3; D unclear. V lost 4 bases, J lost 2 bases, and 7 bases lay in between. The CDR3 is 13 amino acids. In germline, CDR1 is SEHNR, CDR2 FQNEAQ (reference sequence). CDR3 residues: CASSSRVTDTQYF. The CDR3 DNA follows: TGTGCCAGCAGCTCCCGTGTCACAGATACGCAGTATTTT.

The CDR3 sequence: CASSERNWDLEQYF. The DNA of the CDR3 is TGTGCCAGCAGTGAACGAAATTGGGACTTGGAGCAGTACTTC. V usage is TRBV6-1 and J usage is TRBJ2-7; a possible D gene is TRBD2 (6 bases). Germline V gene sequence: CDR1 MNHNS, CDR2 SASEGT. Trimming shortened V by 2 bases and J by 7 bases, and 15 bases separated the two germline ends. This CDR3 is 14 amino acids long.

The chain is built from TRBV7-9 and TRBJ2-7, with no clear D. CDR1 is SEHNR, CDR2 FQNEAQ, per germline (reference sequence). This CDR3 comprises 13 residues. Trimming removed 6 bases at V and 6 bases at J, with 15 bases between. The CDR3 DNA sequence: TGTGCCAGCAGTCTAACTACTCTGCTCGAGCAGTACTTC. This codes for CASSLTTLLEQYF. The whole variable domain, filled in from reference TRBV7-9 and TRBJ2-7, reads DTGVSQNPRHKITKRGQNVTFRCDPISEHNRLYWYRQTLGQGPEFLTYFQNEAQLEKSRLLSDRFSAERPKGSFSTLEIQRTEQGDSAMYLCASSLTTLLEQYFGPGTRLTVT.

The J gene is TRBJ1-4, the V gene TRBV5-1; no definite D call. Trimming pared 1 base from V and 8 bases from J, leaving 9 bases between. This CDR3 spans 13 amino acids. Germline-derived CDR1 and CDR2 are SGHRS and YFSETQ. The CDR3 coding sequence is TGCGCCAGCAGCTTGTTAGTGGGGGAAAAACTGTTTTTT. Its protein is CASSLLVGEKLFF.

With respect to this clone: The same CDR3 can be traced to other DNA sequences in this sample. The gene calls are TRBV5-1 and TRBJ1-1, with 8 bases aligning to TRBD1. With 4 bases clipped from V and 5 bases from J, the junction kept 7 bases outside the gene matches. CDR3 length equals 14 residues. The germline V gene encodes CDR1 SGHRS and CDR2 YFSETQ. CDR3 sequence: CASSPQGADTEAFF. The CDR3 bases are TGCGCCAGCAGCCCCCAGGGGGCGGATACTGAAGCTTTCTTT.

This chain uses TRBV10-3 with TRBJ2-1; tentatively, D is TRBD2 (6 bases). The germline V gene encodes CDR1 ENHRY and CDR2 SYGVKD. The V end was cut by 8 bases, the J end by 3 bases, with 14 bases between. This CDR3 region has 14 residues. Here the CDR3 reads CAIGLGRFYNEQFF. Written as DNA, the CDR3 is TGTGCCATCGGATTAGGGAGGTTCTACAATGAGCAGTTCTTC.

This CDR3 is CASARGLSTGELFF. The CDR3 DNA follows: TGTGCCAGCGCTCGGGGGTTAAGCACCGGGGAGCTGTTTTTT. This chain links TRBV6-5 with TRBJ2-2; maybe TRBD2 (6 bases). In germline, CDR1 is MNHEY, CDR2 SVGAGI. The V gene lost 8 bases and the J gene lost 4 bases, with 14 bases spanning the gap. The CDR3 contains 14 residues.

In its sample, this clone was seen once. Other nucleotide sequences in the sample specify the same CDR3. The J gene is TRBJ2-3, the V gene TRBV5-1, with a tentative D call TRBD2 (7 bases). This CDR3 has 16 residues. The V gene lost 0 bases and the J gene lost 0 bases, with 11 bases spanning the gap. The germline CDR1 and CDR2 sequences are SGHRS and YFSETQ. This CDR3 reads CASSLAGGGSTDTQYF. CDR3 in DNA: TGCGCCAGCAGCTTGGCGGGGGGCGGGAGCACAGATACGCAGTATTTT.

V usage is TRBV5-1 and J usage is TRBJ1-3, with D possibly matching TRBD1 (5 bases). The CDR3 length is 17 residues. Trimming removed 1 base from V and 1 base from J, with 15 bases in between. Germline V gene sequence: CDR1 SGHRS, CDR2 YFSETQ. For the CDR3, the DNA is TGCGCCAGCAGCTTGAGTGGGCAGGGCTTTTCTGGAAACACCATATATTTT. Protein product: CASSLSGQGFSGNTIYF.

This chain uses TRBV4-1 with TRBJ2-1; D is perhaps TRBD1 (6 bases). Trimming took 6 bases from V and 5 from J, leaving 29 bases between them. Germline assignment: CDR1 MGHRA and CDR2 YSYEKL. CDR3 length: 19 amino acids. The CDR3 DNA reads TGCGCCAGCAGACCCCGACAGGTGCCTCTAGAGGGAGTTCACAATGAGCAGTTCTTC. It codes for CASRPRQVPLEGVHNEQFF.

The chain combines TRBV5-4 with TRBJ2-5; the D gene is possibly TRBD1 (5 bases). This CDR3 region has 14 residues. Germline CDR1 SGHNT, CDR2 YYREEE (reference sequence). Trimming took off 4 bases at V and 1 base at J, with 11 bases between the two ends. The CDR3 spells CASSIRDSQETQYF. The CDR3 region has the DNA TGTGCCAGCAGCATAAGAGACAGCCAAGAGACCCAGTACTTC. Looking up the rest from reference TRBV5-4 and TRBJ2-5 gives the full variable domain: ETGVTQSPTHLIKTRGQQVTLRCSSQSGHNTVSWYQQALGQGPQFIFQYYREEENGRGNFPPRFSGLQFPNYSSELNVNALELDDSALYLCASSIRDSQETQYFGPGTRLLVL.

CDR3 in DNA: TGCGCCAGCAGCTTGGCCTCTCTAGGGACAGGGCGCGAGAAGGCTGAAGCTTTCTTT. Its protein is CASSLASLGTGREKAEAFF. V gene TRBV5-1 combines with J gene TRBJ1-1, with 9 bases identical to TRBD1. This CDR3 comprises 19 residues. Trimming at V came to 0 bases and at J to 6 bases, leaving 18 bases not matched to a gene. The germline CDR1 and CDR2 sequences are SGHRS and YFSETQ.

V usage is TRBV19 and J usage is TRBJ2-7; D uncertain. Germline CDR1 LNHDA, CDR2 SQIVND (reference sequence). The CDR3 contains 13 residues. The germline V and J ends were trimmed by 4 bases and 8 bases, with 15 bases remaining between them. Here the CDR3 DNA reads TGTGCCAGTAGTACCGCGGAGTTCCAGCAGCAGTACTTC. Amino acids: CASSTAEFQQQYF.

The V and J genes are TRBV20-1 and TRBJ2-5, with 7 bases that match TRBD1. CDR3 size: 11 residues. CDR1 is DFQATT and CDR2 is SNEGSKA in the germline V gene (reference sequence). V shed 6 bases and J 4 bases; nucleotides not matched to a gene: 2. CDR3 amino acids: CSAQGVETQYF. CDR3 sequence (DNA): TGCAGTGCGCAGGGGGTAGAGACCCAGTACTTC.

This sequence joins TRBV10-3 and TRBJ2-7; D assignment may be TRBD1 or TRBD2 (5 bases each). The CDR3 covers 12 residues. CDR1 is ENHRY and CDR2 is SYGVKD in the germline V gene. Trimming left V 10 bases short and J 3 bases short, with 13 bases between. CDR3 sequence reads: CATAGTIYEQYF. As DNA, the CDR3 is TGTGCCACGGCCGGGACGATCTACGAGCAGTACTTC.

V usage is TRBV7-2 and J usage is TRBJ1-4, with D tentatively TRBD1 (5 bases). The CDR3 extends over 16 amino acids. Germline assignment: CDR1 SGHTA and CDR2 FQGNSA. V lost 5 bases and J lost 8, with 21 bases in between. DNA of the CDR3: TGTGCCAGCAGCCAGGAGGGGTGGCCTGGAGGCGAAAAACTGTTTTTT. It is translated as CASSQEGWPGGEKLFF.

The CDR3 protein is CASSFSLGVRTGELFF. DNA of the CDR3: TGTGCCAGCAGCTTTTCGTTGGGGGTGAGAACCGGGGAGCTGTTTTTT. This chain connects TRBV5-4 to TRBJ2-2; D may be TRBD1 or TRBD2 (5 bases each). V was clipped by 2 bases and J by 5 bases, with 16 bases between them. The CDR3 sequence is 16 residues long. Germline CDR1 SGHNT, CDR2 YYREEE (reference sequence).

This clone was found once. V is TRBV4-3 and J is TRBJ1-2, with TRBD1 identical over 10 bases. The length of the CDR3 is 15 residues. Germline V gene data show CDR1 as LGHNA and CDR2 as YSLEER. V was clipped by 1 base and J by 4 bases; unmatched bases: 3. CDR3 region: CASSQGQGAGYGYTF. CDR3 coding DNA: TGCGCCAGCAGCCAAGGACAGGGGGCGGGCTATGGCTACACCTTC.

On this clone itself: Distinct nucleotide sequences in the sample also encode this CDR3. The V call is TRBV6-5, the J call TRBJ2-1, with TRBD2 matching 9 bases. V lost 5 bases, J lost 6 bases, and 2 bases stayed unmatched. There are 13 residues in the CDR3. Germline lookup yields CDR1 MNHEY and CDR2 SVGAGI. CDR3 sequence (DNA): TGTGCCAGCAGTCGCGGGGGGGGCAATGAGCAGTTCTTC. The encoded protein is CASSRGGGNEQFF.

V usage is TRBV5-1 and J usage is TRBJ2-5, with D perhaps matching TRBD1 (6 bases). V lost 4 bases and J 4 bases, leaving 14 bases between the germline ends. The CDR3 covers 14 residues. The germline CDR1 and CDR2 sequences are SGHRS and YFSETQ. CDR3 sequence reads: CASSGTGSGETQYF. CDR3 bases: TGCGCCAGCAGCGGAACAGGGTCGGGAGAGACCCAGTACTTC.

This clone appeared a single time. The chain joins TRBV11-1 to TRBJ2-7; D is possibly TRBD2 (5 bases). Germline V gene data show CDR1 as SGHAT and CDR2 as FQDESV (reference sequence). The CDR3 loop spans 15 amino acids. V was shortened by 5 bases and J by 0 bases, with 14 bases between the two germline ends. CDR3 bases: TGTGCCAGCAGCCCTACCGAGCGGAGCTCCTACGAGCAGTACTTC. It translates to CASSPTERSSYEQYF.

This sequence joins TRBV7-2 and TRBJ1-1, with D uncertain. The V and J ends lost 6 bases and 3 bases respectively, with 11 bases between them. This CDR3 has 13 amino acids. Germline V gene data show CDR1 as SGHTA and CDR2 as FQGNSA. This CDR3 reads CASRGQGDTEAFF. CDR3 coding DNA: TGTGCCAGCAGAGGGCAAGGTGACACTGAAGCTTTCTTT.

This chain links TRBV7-3 with TRBJ2-5, with TRBD2 matching over 12 bases. Germline assignment: CDR1 SGHTA and CDR2 FQGTGA. The ends lost 5 bases at V and 5 bases at J; junction bases unmatched: 6. CDR3 length equals 15 residues. This CDR3 reads CASSPRLAGVETQYF. CDR3 DNA: TGTGCCAGCAGCCCCCGACTAGCGGGAGTGGAGACCCAGTACTTC.

J is TRBJ2-7 and V is TRBV5-1; D assignment may be TRBD1 or TRBD2 (5 bases each). In germline, CDR1 is SGHRS, CDR2 YFSETQ. The V and J ends lost 5 bases and 0 bases respectively, with 9 bases between them. There are 13 residues in the CDR3. The CDR3 is CASSQGTSYEQYF. CDR3 bases: TGCGCCAGCAGTCAAGGGACCTCCTACGAGCAGTACTTC.

This chain connects TRBV4-1 to TRBJ2-1; D possibly corresponds to TRBD2 (5 bases). Trimming shortened V by 1 base and J by 2 bases, and 9 bases separated the two germline ends. CDR1 is MGHRA and CDR2 is YSYEKL in the germline V gene. This CDR3 contains 15 residues. This CDR3 is CASSQVGGAYNEQFF. The CDR3 DNA reads as TGCGCCAGCAGCCAAGTCGGAGGCGCCTACAATGAGCAGTTCTTC.

The rearrangement uses TRBV7-9 and TRBJ2-3; 14 bases align to TRBD2. The trim removed 7 bases at V and 3 bases at J, leaving 9 bases unmatched. The CDR3 runs to 17 residues. Per germline, CDR1 SEHNR and CDR2 FQNEAQ (reference sequence). In DNA, the CDR3 is TGTGCCAGCAAGATGGGACTAGCGGGAGTGAGGACAGATACGCAGTATTTT. Protein sequence: CASKMGLAGVRTDTQYF.

The rearrangement links TRBV28 to TRBJ2-7; perhaps TRBD2 as D (6 bases). The CDR3 contains 15 residues. Germline CDR1 reads MDHEN; CDR2 reads SYDVKM. V lost 5 bases and J 3 bases, leaving 17 bases between the germline ends. The CDR3 reads CASSPSGSLGYEQYF. The CDR3 DNA is TGTGCCAGCAGTCCCAGCGGGTCGTTAGGCTACGAGCAGTACTTC. Full variable domain (remainder filled in from reference TRBV28 and TRBJ2-7): DVKVTQSSRYLVKRTGEKVFLECVQDMDHENMFWYRQDPGLGLRLIYFSYDVKMKEKGDIPEGYSVSREKKERFSLILESASTNQTSMYLCASSPSGSLGYEQYFGPGTRLTVT.

The chain combines TRBV28 with TRBJ1-5, with unresolved D. V dropped 7 bases and J dropped 4 bases, with 20 bases sitting between them. CDR3 length: 16 residues. The V gene's germline CDR1 is MDHEN and CDR2 SYDVKM. In nucleotides, the CDR3 is TGTGCCAGCAATGAAATCGGGCCCGTTAGAAATCAGCCCCAGCATTTT. As protein: CASNEIGPVRNQPQHF.